Shown below are 21 T cell receptor beta chains from a single sample sequenced in a study of T cells after posttransplantation cyclophosphamide. Data came from immunoSEQ multiplex PCR; TCRdb stores just in-frame clones and leaves some out. This repertoire lists 36,000 or so clones without singletons; roughly 1.1% sits in the top ten. The sample taken for sequencing was PBMCs. The receptor source for this set is a girl between 10 and 17 years old in good health, CMV-negative, and a related stem cell transplant donor.

This rearrangement joins TRBV7-2 to TRBJ2-5; D perhaps matches TRBD2 (6 bases). V lost 5 bases and J lost 1, with 23 bases in between. The CDR3 sequence is 18 residues long. Germline CDR1 is SGHTA and CDR2 is FQGNSA. CDR3: CASSLPTRRETFQETQYF. CDR3 bases: TGTGCCAGCAGCCTTCCGACTAGACGGGAGACCTTCCAAGAGACCCAGTACTTC.

The chain employs TRBV28 and TRBJ1-1; no firm D call. This CDR3 region has 14 residues. The ends were cut back, 6 bases at V and 6 bases at J, with 17 bases in the middle. Germline V gene lookup returns CDR1 MDHEN and CDR2 SYDVKM. In nucleotides, the CDR3 is TGTGCCAGCAGGCTACAAGGAGGTTCGTCTGAAGCTTTCTTT. Translating gives CASRLQGGSSEAFF.

Many counts were recorded for this clone. The V and J genes are TRBV6-5 and TRBJ1-3, with TRBD1 matching 8 bases. CDR3 size: 14 residues. The J segment lost 4 bases and the V segment lost 6 bases, leaving 5 bases of the junction unmatched. Germline V CDR1 and CDR2: MNHEY, SVGAGI. DNA of the CDR3: TGTGCCAGCAGAGGACAGGGATCCGGAAACACCATATATTTT. This translates into CASRGQGSGNTIYF.

This clone occurred many times. The chain joins TRBV7-3 to TRBJ2-5; D ambiguous. CDR3 length: 13 residues. The V end lost 5 bases, the J end lost 5 bases, and 12 bases lay between the germline ends. The germline V gene encodes CDR1 SGHTA and CDR2 FQGTGA. CDR3 nucleotides: TGTGCCAGCAGCCCCACCCGGTCGGAGACCCAGTACTTC. Its translation: CASSPTRSETQYF.

This clone has a count of ten or more. The chain has TRBV6-4 and TRBJ2-1, with TRBD2 as a possible D gene (5 bases). The ends were cut back, 0 bases at V and 6 bases at J, with 6 bases in the middle. CDR3 length: 13 residues. Germline V CDR1 and CDR2: MRHNA, SNTAGT. The CDR3 region is CASSDSRVNEQFF. The CDR3 DNA reads as TGTGCCAGCAGTGACTCGAGGGTCAATGAGCAGTTCTTC.

This clone was detected ten times or more. Other DNA sequences in this specimen translate into the identical CDR3. The chain is built from TRBV7-9 and TRBJ2-2; D ambiguous. Trimming removed 5 bases from V and 3 bases from J, with 7 bases in between. CDR3 length: 13 residues. Looked up from germline, CDR1 is SEHNR and CDR2 is FQNEAQ (reference sequence). For the CDR3, the DNA is TGTGCCAGCAGCCTCTACTACACCGGGGAGCTGTTTTTT. Its protein product is CASSLYYTGELFF.

This clone has ten or more counts. V is TRBV6-4 and J is TRBJ2-3, with TRBD2 matching 10 bases. The CDR3 has 16 residues. The junction had 5 bases not matched to a gene; V was cut back by 2 bases and J by 3 bases. Germline values: CDR1 MRHNA, CDR2 SNTAGT. CDR3 sequence reads: CASSDVQAGGTDTQYF. CDR3 nucleotides: TGTGCCAGCAGTGACGTGCAAGCGGGGGGGACAGATACGCAGTATTTT.

This clone was found a few times. The junction departs from the called germline gene at one end, perhaps through a read error. The chain links TRBV9 to TRBJ2-7, with 11 bases fitting TRBD1. Germline-derived CDR1 and CDR2 are SGDLS and YYNGEE. The length of the CDR3 is 15 residues. As DNA, the CDR3 is TGTGCCAGCAGCGCCTGGGACAGGGGGTCCTCCGAGCAGTACTTC. Its protein product is CASSAWDRGSSEQYF.

The chain recombines TRBV18 with TRBJ2-3; TRBD2 aligns across 14 bases. The trim removed 4 bases at V and 5 bases at J, leaving 2 bases unmatched. The CDR3 loop spans 15 amino acids. Per germline, CDR1 KGHSH and CDR2 LQKENI. The CDR3 region is CASSRLAGGGDTQYF. DNA for the CDR3: TGTGCCAGCTCACGACTAGCGGGAGGGGGAGATACGCAGTATTTT.

This clone was recorded many times. The chain carries TRBV11-2 and TRBJ1-2; TRBD1 is a possible D gene (5 bases). This CDR3 spans 12 amino acids. The germline CDR1 and CDR2 sequences are SGHAT and FQNNGV. Trimming cost V 3 bases and J 6 bases, with 8 bases left between them. In DNA, the CDR3 is TGTGCCAGCAGCTTTCAGGGTAATGGCTACACCTTC. The encoded protein is CASSFQGNGYTF.

This clone was counted a few times. The rearrangement links TRBV7-2 to TRBJ2-1; 16 bases map to TRBD2. Germline CDR1 SGHTA, CDR2 FQGNSA. Unmatched junction bases numbered 3, after V lost 4 bases and J lost 0 bases. The CDR3 covers 18 residues. The CDR3 region is CASSSGTSGRASYNEQFF. CDR3 DNA: TGTGCCAGCAGCTCCGGGACTAGCGGGAGGGCCTCCTACAATGAGCAGTTCTTC. The full variable domain, its missing parts supplied by reference TRBV7-2 and TRBJ2-1, is GAGVSQSPSNKVTEKGKDVELRCDPISGHTALYWYRQSLGQGLEFLIYFQGNSAPDKSGLPSDRFSAERTGGSVSTLTIQRTQQEDSAVYLCASSSGTSGRASYNEQFFGPGTRLTVL.

This clone was recorded many times. V usage is TRBV5-6 and J usage is TRBJ2-7, with 10 positions matching TRBD1. V was pared by 4 bases and J by 2 bases, with 3 bases of the junction left unmatched. CDR1 is SGHDT and CDR2 is YYEEEE in the germline V gene. The CDR3 length is 14 residues. The CDR3 loop is CASSTGTGAYEQYF. DNA for the CDR3: TGTGCCAGCAGCACCGGGACAGGGGCCTACGAGCAGTACTTC.

This clone was seen many times. The rearrangement links TRBV6-5 to TRBJ2-1; 9 nucleotides agree with TRBD2. V lost 7 bases, J lost 0 bases, and 4 bases stayed unmatched. This CDR3 contains 15 residues. Germline CDR1 is MNHEY and CDR2 is SVGAGI. CDR3 in DNA: TGTGCCAGCAAAAATAGCGGGAGCTCCTACAATGAGCAGTTCTTC. This translates into CASKNSGSSYNEQFF.

This clone came up many times. This chain links TRBV6-6 with TRBJ2-2, with D perhaps matching TRBD1 (6 bases). The CDR3 consists of 15 residues. Between the trimmed V and J ends, which lost 4 bases and 3 bases, there was a span of 12 bases. CDR1 is MNHNY, CDR2 SVGAGI, per germline (reference sequence). The CDR3 region is CASSWLAGDTGELFF. The CDR3 DNA is TGTGCCAGCAGTTGGTTGGCAGGGGACACCGGGGAGCTGTTTTTT.

J is TRBJ2-5 and V is TRBV7-8; tentatively, D is TRBD1 (5 bases). TRBJ2-7 matches the DNA end more closely, so the J call is doubtful. Germline CDR1 reads SGHVS; CDR2 reads FQNEAQ. The CDR3 has 14 residues. The chain's CDR3 is CASSLAGQGYEQYF. The CDR3 DNA sequence: TGTGCCAGCAGCTTAGCGGGCCAGGGCTACGAGCAGTACTTC.

This clone was seen many times. V usage is TRBV18 and J usage is TRBJ2-3; the match to TRBD2 covers 14 bases. J gave up 6 bases and V 1 base, and 6 bases lay outside the gene matches. CDR1 and CDR2 (germline): KGHSH, LQKENI. CDR3 length equals 17 residues. The chain's CDR3 is CASSPLGLAGVSDTQYF. For the CDR3, the DNA is TGTGCCAGCTCACCACTGGGACTAGCGGGAGTTTCGGATACGCAGTATTTT. Full variable domain (rest looked up from reference TRBV18 and TRBJ2-3): NAGVMQNPRHLVRRRGQEARLRCSPMKGHSHVYWYRQLPEEGLKFMVYLQKENIIDESGMPKERFSAEFPKEGPSILRIQQVVRGDSAAYFCASSPLGLAGVSDTQYFGPGTRLTVL.

This clone occurred many times. The rearrangement joins TRBV10-2 to TRBJ1-1; D not certain. Per the germline V gene, CDR1 is WSHSY and CDR2 is SAAADI. V lost 6 bases and J 0 bases, leaving 11 bases between the germline ends. The CDR3 has 14 residues. The CDR3 DNA reads as TGCGCCAGCAGCGCGGGGTCCATGAACACTGAAGCTTTCTTT. Translated: CASSAGSMNTEAFF.

This clone was recorded a few times. The chain links TRBV11-1 to TRBJ2-5; D is perhaps TRBD1 (6 bases). Germline-derived CDR1 and CDR2 are SGHAT and FQDESV (reference sequence). Trimming removed 11 bases at V and 5 bases at J, with 12 bases between. CDR3 length: 11 amino acids. The CDR3 loop reads CASQGYETQYF. CDR3 DNA: TGTGCCTCACAGGGTTACGAGACCCAGTACTTC.

This clone was seen repeatedly, ten times or more. This chain joins TRBV4-1 and TRBJ2-6; TRBD1 aligns across 8 bases. The CDR3 runs 17 residues. The germline CDR1 and CDR2 sequences are MGHRA and YSYEKL. V dropped 1 base and J dropped 2; count of bases not matched to a gene: 4. The CDR3 protein is CASSQGRGHAGANVLTF. DNA for the CDR3: TGCGCCAGCAGCCAAGGCAGGGGGCACGCTGGGGCCAACGTCCTGACTTTC.

The chain is built from TRBV29-1 and TRBJ2-1; TRBD2 aligns across 12 bases. The CDR3 totals 14 residues. J gave up 5 bases and V 4 bases, and 3 bases lay outside the gene matches. CDR1 is SQVTM and CDR2 is ANQGSEA in the germline V gene. The CDR3 bases are TGCAGCGTTGCTGGACTAGCGGGAAACAATGAGCAGTTCTTC. Translated: CSVAGLAGNNEQFF.

This clone was found many times. The chain links TRBV19 to TRBJ2-1; 7 bases line up with TRBD1. Per germline, CDR1 LNHDA and CDR2 SQIVND (reference sequence). The length of the CDR3 is 13 residues. V was clipped by 5 bases and J by 8 bases; unmatched bases: 6. The CDR3 sequence is CASSLTGSYEQFF. As DNA, the CDR3 is TGTGCCAGTAGTTTGACAGGGTCCTATGAGCAGTTCTTC. The complete variable domain, with remaining parts taken from reference TRBV19 and TRBJ2-1, reads DGGITQSPKYLFRKEGQNVTLSCEQNLNHDAMYWYRQDPGQGLRLIYYSQIVNDFQKGDIAEGYSVSREKKESFPLTVTSAQKNPTAFYLCASSLTGSYEQFFGPGTRLTVL.